The 14 T cell receptor beta chains below all came from one sample that was sequenced in a study of shared clonotypes between healthy human individuals. Clones were sequenced by immunoSEQ multiplex PCR, and TCRdb holds only the in-frame ones, with some missing. The table has approximately 2.5 million clones, around nine tenths seen once. Sequencing input: naive CD4+ T cells sorted from blood. The subset: CD45RA+ positively selected. Source of these receptors: a man aged 18-30 years in good health.

V is TRBV28 and J is TRBJ1-2; D may be TRBD1 (5 bases). This CDR3 is 14 amino acids long. Germline V gives CDR1 MDHEN, CDR2 SYDVKM. V lost 7 bases to trimming and J lost 4 bases, with 16 bases between them. Here the CDR3 reads CASTPRGASYGYTF. The CDR3 DNA reads as TGTGCCAGCACGCCGAGGGGCGCGTCCTATGGCTACACCTTC.

In DNA form, the CDR3 reads TGCAGTGCTAGCCCCTCCTTTGGCTACACCTTC. It encodes CSASPSFGYTF. The chain couples TRBV20-1 to TRBJ1-2; D unclear. The germline gives CDR1 DFQATT, CDR2 SNEGSKA (reference sequence). Trimming removed 3 bases at V and 7 bases at J, with 9 bases between. The CDR3 consists of 11 residues.

V is TRBV10-3 and J is TRBJ2-7; 11 nucleotides agree with TRBD2. The CDR3 covers 16 residues. J lost 0 bases, V lost 5 bases, and 6 bases had no gene match. The germline gives CDR1 ENHRY, CDR2 SYGVKD. CDR3 loop: CAISSTGTSGSYEQYF. CDR3 bases: TGTGCCATCAGTTCAACCGGGACTAGCGGCTCCTACGAGCAGTACTTC.

V is TRBV9 and J is TRBJ2-7; 7 nucleotides align to TRBD2. Trimming at V came to 4 bases and at J to 0 bases, leaving 4 bases not matched to a gene. This CDR3 is 14 amino acids long. The germline V gene encodes CDR1 SGDLS and CDR2 YYNGEE. CDR3 region: CASSSAGSSYEQYF. Here the CDR3 DNA reads TGTGCCAGCAGCTCAGCGGGGAGCTCCTACGAGCAGTACTTC.

This chain uses TRBV10-1 with TRBJ2-3, with D possibly matching TRBD1 (5 bases). This CDR3 is built from 16 residues. Germline CDR1 WNHNN, CDR2 SYGVQD (reference sequence). The ends were cut back, 0 bases at V and 4 bases at J, with 14 bases in the middle. The CDR3 nucleotides read TGCGCCAGCAGTGAGTCGAAAGTGGGGCGAGCAGATACGCAGTATTTT. Translation: CASSESKVGRADTQYF.

The gene calls are TRBV4-3 and TRBJ2-2; D remains ambiguous. Germline CDR1 reads LGHNA; CDR2 reads YSLEER. V lost 0 bases, J lost 3 bases, and 5 bases lay in between. The CDR3 is 14 amino acids. CDR3 in amino acids: CASSQDWHTGELFF. DNA for the CDR3: TGCGCCAGCAGCCAAGATTGGCACACCGGGGAGCTGTTTTTT.

J is TRBJ1-1 and V is TRBV18; D call uncertain. The V gene's germline CDR1 is KGHSH and CDR2 LQKENI. Trimming cost V 6 bases and J 1 base, with 15 bases left between them. The CDR3 length is 15 residues. The CDR3 sequence is CASSPAPAANTEAFF. The CDR3 region has the DNA TGTGCCAGCTCTCCGGCGCCCGCAGCGAACACTGAAGCTTTCTTT.

The chain joins TRBV6-6 to TRBJ2-5; D is unresolved. CDR1 is MNHNY, CDR2 SVGAGI, per germline (reference sequence). Trimming removed 8 bases at V and 0 bases at J, with 10 bases between. The CDR3 has 13 amino acids. The DNA for the CDR3 is TGTGCCAGCGCCGATGGAAACCAAGAGACCCAGTACTTC. It translates to CASADGNQETQYF.

The chain is built from TRBV4-1 and TRBJ1-4; no clear D gene. The CDR3 covers 15 residues. The V gene's germline CDR1 is MGHRA and CDR2 YSYEKL. Trimming took off 6 bases at V and 0 bases at J, with 11 bases between the two ends. Here the CDR3 DNA reads TGCGCCAGCAGATGGTCCGGGTCAACTAATGAAAAACTGTTTTTT. Its translation is CASRWSGSTNEKLFF.

The gene calls are TRBV5-4 and TRBJ1-2, with 7 bases matching TRBD1. Germline CDR1 and CDR2: SGHNT and YYREEE (reference sequence). Trimming cost V 5 bases and J 4 bases; bases outside gene matches: 11. The CDR3 length is 15 residues. CDR3 amino acids: CASRATGVAPYGYTF. The CDR3 coding sequence is TGTGCCAGCAGAGCTACAGGGGTGGCCCCCTATGGCTACACCTTC.

The chain employs TRBV27 and TRBJ1-2; 9 bases map to TRBD1. V lost 6 bases to trimming and J lost 8 bases; unmatched junction nucleotides: 16. CDR1 is MNHEY, CDR2 SMNVEV, per germline (reference sequence). The CDR3 has 16 residues. In DNA, the CDR3 is TGTGCCAGCAGCAGACCACAAACCGGGACAGGGAGCGGCTACACCTTC. It is translated as CASSRPQTGTGSGYTF.

This rearrangement joins TRBV4-3 to TRBJ2-7; 10 nucleotides agree with TRBD1. Looked up from germline, CDR1 is LGHNA and CDR2 is YSLEER. The length of the CDR3 is 17 residues. J lost 6 bases, V lost 4 bases, and 15 bases had no gene match. In DNA form, the CDR3 reads TGCGCCAGCAGCCGATTTTCAACCGGGACAGGGGTGGGCGAGCAGTACTTC. Its translation: CASSRFSTGTGVGEQYF.

V is TRBV10-3 and J is TRBJ2-6; D is undetermined. Trimming left V 3 bases short and J 0 bases short, with 6 bases between. The germline V gene encodes CDR1 ENHRY and CDR2 SYGVKD. The CDR3 consists of 15 residues. CDR3 sequence (DNA): TGTGCCATCAGTGAAGTAAACTCTGGGGCCAACGTCCTGACTTTC. Amino acid sequence: CAISEVNSGANVLTF.

This chain joins TRBV25-1 and TRBJ2-5; 9 nucleotides line up with TRBD1. The V gene end was trimmed by 2 bases and the J gene end by 2 bases; junction bases not matched to a gene: 3. Per germline, CDR1 MGHDK and CDR2 SYGVNS. This CDR3 contains 15 residues. CDR3 protein: CASSEGGTGQETQYF. Here the CDR3 DNA reads TGTGCCAGCAGTGAAGGTGGGACAGGGCAAGAGACCCAGTACTTC. Full variable domain (missing parts from reference TRBV25-1 and TRBJ2-5): EADIYQTPRYLVIGTGKKITLECSQTMGHDKMYWYQQDPGMELHLIHYSYGVNSTEKGDLSSESTVSRIRTEHFPLTLESARPSHTSQYLCASSEGGTGQETQYFGPGTRLLVL.